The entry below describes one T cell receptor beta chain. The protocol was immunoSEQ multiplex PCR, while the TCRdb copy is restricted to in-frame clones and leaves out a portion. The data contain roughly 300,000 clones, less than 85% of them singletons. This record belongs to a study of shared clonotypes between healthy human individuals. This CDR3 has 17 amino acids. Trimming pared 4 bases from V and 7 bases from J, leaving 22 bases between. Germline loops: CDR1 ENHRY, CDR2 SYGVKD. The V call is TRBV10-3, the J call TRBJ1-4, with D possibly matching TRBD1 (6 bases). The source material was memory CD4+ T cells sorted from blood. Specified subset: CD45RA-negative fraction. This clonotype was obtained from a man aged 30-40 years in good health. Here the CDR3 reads CAISGGVRTGLTEKLFF. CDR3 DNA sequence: TGTGCCATCAGTGGGGGTGTAAGAACAGGGTTGACTGAAAAACTGTTTTTT.